Presented here are 17 T cell receptor beta chains from one specimen sequenced in a study of T-cell reconstitution after alpha-beta-depleted transplantation in children. Unique molecular identifiers featured in how the TCRbeta library was prepared. MiXCR, applied by TCRdb to the PCR reads, yields one record per CDR3 protein. The sample lists 350,000 to 400,000 distinct CDR3 sequences, 13% seen once, with around 4% in the top ten. The source material was PBMCs, sampled from the stem cell graft. The receptors come from a human donor who donated a stem cell graft to a child with Fanconi anemia.

The genes are TRBV4-2 and TRBJ1-1; the match to TRBD1 covers 7 bases. V dropped 4 bases and J dropped 9; count of bases not matched to a gene: 5. The CDR3 sequence is 12 residues long. In germline, CDR1 is LGHNA, CDR2 YNFKEQ. The CDR3 DNA is TGTGCCAGCAGCCGAGACAGGGATCAAGCTTTCTTT. Its protein is CASSRDRDQAFF.

This clonotype was detected a few times. The chain carries TRBV3-1 and TRBJ1-2, with D perhaps TRBD1 (5 bases). CDR3 length: 16 amino acids. Looked up from germline, CDR1 is LGHDT and CDR2 is YNNKEL (reference sequence). The V gene lost 2 bases and the J gene lost 4 bases, with 17 bases spanning the gap. This CDR3 is CASSQRSGITPYGYTF. As DNA, the CDR3 is TGTGCCAGCAGCCAACGATCAGGGATAACTCCCTATGGCTACACCTTC.

This clonotype has a count of ten or more. CDR3 DNA sequence: TGCAGCGTGAAAGTCGGGACAGGGGTCCAAGAGACCCAGTACTTC. The encoded protein is CSVKVGTGVQETQYF. This chain joins TRBV29-1 and TRBJ2-5; 10 bases fit TRBD1. This CDR3 spans 15 amino acids. Germline-derived CDR1 and CDR2 are SQVTM and ANQGSEA. V gave up 6 bases and J gave up 1 base; unmatched junction bases: 8.

V is TRBV29-1 and J is TRBJ2-7; D is undetermined. V lost 0 bases and J 3 bases, leaving 0 bases between the germline ends. The CDR3 runs 10 residues. The V gene's germline CDR1 is SQVTM and CDR2 ANQGSEA. CDR3 amino acids: CSVEDYEQYF. In DNA, the CDR3 is TGCAGCGTTGAAGACTACGAGCAGTACTTC.

This clonotype was counted only a few times. For the CDR3, the DNA is TGTGCCAGCTCACCCGCTTTGGCGGTACAAGAGACCCAGTACTTC. Translation gives CASSPALAVQETQYF. The V call is TRBV18, the J call TRBJ2-5; no clear D. The CDR3 is 15 residues long. Germline CDR1 reads KGHSH; CDR2 reads LQKENI. Trimming removed 3 bases from V and 2 bases from J, with 13 bases in between.

This clonotype has at least ten counts. This sequence joins TRBV4-3 and TRBJ2-7, with D perhaps matching TRBD1 (6 bases). The germline V and J ends were trimmed by 0 bases and 1 base, with 13 bases remaining between them. CDR3 length: 16 residues. Germline-derived CDR1 and CDR2 are LGHNA and YSLEER. The CDR3 region is CASSQDYRTVSYEQYF. The CDR3 nucleotides read TGCGCCAGCAGCCAAGATTACCGGACAGTGTCCTACGAGCAGTACTTC.

The chain couples TRBV20-1 to TRBJ2-1; weak D call: TRBD1 (6 bases). Trimming removed 3 bases from V and 4 bases from J, with 16 bases in between. The CDR3 runs to 15 residues. CDR1 is DFQATT and CDR2 is SNEGSKA in the germline V gene (reference sequence). DNA for the CDR3: TGCAGTGCTAGGGCGACAGGCTTGGGTTACAATGAGCAGTTCTTC. Protein: CSARATGLGYNEQFF.

In its sample, this clonotype was seen many times. V and J are TRBV29-1 and TRBJ2-7; D remains ambiguous. The CDR3 runs 12 residues. The V and J ends lost 0 bases and 5 bases respectively, with 8 bases between them. Per the germline V gene, CDR1 is SQVTM and CDR2 is ANQGSEA. CDR3 coding DNA: TGCAGCGTTGAAGAGGGTACAGACGAGCAGTACTTC. Translated, it gives CSVEEGTDEQYF.

The genes are TRBV7-6 and TRBJ2-1, with 13 bases that match TRBD2. Germline V CDR1 and CDR2: SGHVS, FNYEAQ. V shed 4 bases and J 5 bases; nucleotides not matched to a gene: 5. The CDR3 is 16 residues long. CDR3 DNA sequence: TGTGCCAGCAGCTCACTAGCGGGGGGGCCCCACAATGAGCAGTTCTTC. Translation gives CASSSLAGGPHNEQFF.

The rearrangement links TRBV5-1 to TRBJ2-5; D call uncertain. Trimming left V 2 bases short and J 1 base short, with 6 bases between. The CDR3 runs 13 residues. Germline-derived CDR1 and CDR2 are SGHRS and YFSETQ. The CDR3 nucleotides read TGCGCCAGCAGCTTTGCCCCCCAAGAGACCCAGTACTTC. It translates to CASSFAPQETQYF.

The CDR3 reads CASSPKEQVLYF. CDR3 coding DNA: TGTGCCAGCTCACCAAAAGAACAGGTTCTGTACTTC. The chain is built from TRBV18 and TRBJ2-4; weak D call: TRBD1 (5 bases). V was shortened by 2 bases and J by 15 bases, with 14 bases between the two germline ends. The CDR3 has 12 residues. Looked up from germline, CDR1 is KGHSH and CDR2 is LQKENI.

The chain carries TRBV6-2 or TRBV6-3 and TRBJ2-2; D may be TRBD1 (6 bases). Trimming shortened V by 7 bases and J by 0 bases, and 9 bases separated the two germline ends. Looked up from germline, CDR1 is MNHEY and CDR2 is SVGEGT. The CDR3 runs to 14 residues. CDR3 residues: CASNRQANTGELFF. The DNA for the CDR3 is TGTGCCAGCAATCGACAGGCGAACACCGGGGAGCTGTTTTTT.

This chain links TRBV4-3 with TRBJ2-2, with 7 bases identical to TRBD1. V was clipped by 0 bases and J by 5 bases; unmatched bases: 6. CDR1 and CDR2 from the germline V gene are LGHNA and YSLEER. The CDR3 loop spans 16 amino acids. CDR3 DNA sequence: TGCGCCAGCAGCCAAGATTGGCAGGGGGTAACCGGGGAGCTGTTTTTT. Amino acid sequence: CASSQDWQGVTGELFF.

This clonotype has just a few counts. V gene TRBV7-8 combines with J gene TRBJ1-3, with 8 bases fitting TRBD1. CDR1 SGHVS and CDR2 FQNEAQ come from the germline V gene. The CDR3 runs to 18 residues. Trimming at V came to 2 bases and at J to 4 bases, leaving 13 bases not matched to a gene. The CDR3: CASSLSGRGRSPGNTIYF. The CDR3 bases are TGTGCCAGCAGCTTATCAGGCAGGGGGCGGTCTCCGGGAAACACCATATATTTT.

This clonotype was recorded at least ten times. CDR3 DNA sequence: TGCAGCGTTGAGGTGCAGTTAGGCTACACCTTC. Its protein product is CSVEVQLGYTF. The V gene is TRBV29-1, the J gene TRBJ1-2, with no clear D. V was cut by 3 bases and J by 8 bases, with 10 bases left in between. The CDR3 is 11 amino acids. Germline V gene data show CDR1 as SQVTM and CDR2 as ANQGSEA. The variable domain in full, with the rest retrieved from reference TRBV29-1 and TRBJ1-2, is SAVISQKPSRDICQRGTSLTIQCQVDSQVTMMFWYRQQPGQSLTLIATANQGSEATYESGFVIDKFPISRPNLTFSTLTVSNMSPEDSSIYLCSVEVQLGYTFGSGTRLTVV.

The rearrangement uses TRBV9 and TRBJ2-5, with D tentatively TRBD2 (7 bases). The CDR3 runs to 14 residues. V gave up 0 bases and J gave up 5 bases, with 11 bases separating them. Germline-derived CDR1 and CDR2 are SGDLS and YYNGEE. CDR3 nucleotides: TGTGCCAGCAGCGTAGGGGGGGGCCCCGAGACCCAGTACTTC. Translating gives CASSVGGGPETQYF.

The gene calls are TRBV7-2 and TRBJ2-2; D gene unclear. V was shortened by 11 bases and J by 6 bases, with 19 bases between the two germline ends. Germline V gene data show CDR1 as SGHTA and CDR2 as FQGNSA. The CDR3 covers 14 residues. The CDR3 sequence is CAEILVGVAGELFF. DNA for the CDR3: TGTGCCGAGATCTTGGTTGGGGTCGCCGGGGAGCTGTTTTTT.